This T cell receptor beta chain is from a study of T cells in Graves' hyperthyroidism and ophthalmopathy. Patients aged 18 to 65 had newly diagnosed hyperthyroidism that had lasted under 2 months. Those patients with uncontrolled infection, other autoimmune disease, pregnancy or lactation were excluded. Whole-study results and caveats: A model of 13 V-J pairs discriminated ophthalmopathy from stable hyperthyroidism. Clonotypes that were expanded in thyroid above 0.001 mostly appeared in blood too.

TCR beta CDR3 sequences were amplified from RNA transcripts. TCR CDR3 regions were first amplified by RT-PCR with HTBI primers. TCRdb re-called the multiplex PCR reads through MiXCR, storing one row per CDR3 protein. The sample has roughly 570,000 distinct CDR3 sequences; around a sixth are singletons. The CDR3 runs to 14 residues. Germline V gene data show CDR1 as SGDLS and CDR2 as YYNGEE. V shed 6 bases and J shed 8 bases, with 18 bases lying between them. This clonotype has only a few counts. Its matching antigen is unknown. V and J are TRBV9 and TRBJ2-1; D is uncertain. Sequenced sample: blood. This receptor was identified in a woman aged 25 to 39 with Graves' hyperthyroidism. CDR3 loop: CASNGPSVEDEQFF. In nucleotides, the CDR3 is TGTGCCAGCAACGGACCCTCGGTTGAGGATGAGCAGTTCTTC.